This TCR beta chain was identified in a study of cytomegalovirus exposure and HLA in healthy donors. Findings of the study overall: It was likely that a cluster of highly shared sequence variants was a sequencing artifact.

V was pared by 1 base and J by 3 bases, with 8 bases of the junction left unmatched. Germline loops: CDR1 MGHRA, CDR2 YSYEKL. The CDR3 is 18 residues long. Donors counted as nominally healthy when sampled, yet unrecorded immune exposures were likely. The PCR used 60 Vbeta and 13 Jbeta primers. Study processing details: A follow-up analysis tallied about 80 million unique TCR beta chains, roughly 9.9 million shared. Profiled with immunoSEQ multiplex PCR; TCRdb holds only in-frame clones, not every one. V and J calls and clone size are given by that table; D and trimming were obtained from the DNA. Of 65,000 to 95,000 clones listed, over 75% were seen once; the top ten hold around 3.4%. Points on this clone: Its specificity is not known.

The gene calls are TRBV4-1 and TRBJ1-3, with 11 nucleotides matching TRBD1. This receptor was obtained from a man between 50 and 59 years old in good health and CMV-seronegative. Sequencing input: PBMCs. The CDR3 nucleotides are TGCGCCAGCAGCCAAGTTGCCGGACAGGGGGCAATTGGAAACACCATATATTTT. Translating it yields CASSQVAGQGAIGNTIYF.